The clone carrying this TCR beta chain was seen just once. The antigen is undetermined. The data belong to a study of PD-1 blockade in classical Hodgkin lymphoma. Points from the study as a whole: Only CD4+ TCR diversity, not CD8+, had risen significantly by C4D1. Repertoire difference causes, possibly disease activity or prior therapy, remain undefined.

Looked up from germline, CDR1 is SQVTM and CDR2 is ANQGSEA. V dropped 2 bases and J dropped 0; count of bases not matched to a gene: 2. The CDR3 has 15 residues. Libraries were prepared by immunoSEQ multiplex PCR; TCRdb keeps only in-frame clonotypes and omits some of them. Among about 3,900 clones listed, 72% were seen once. Time point indicated: cycle 4 day 1 (C4D1), after 6 weeks of nivolumab. No patient escaped relapse after autologous stem cell transplantation, and brentuximab vedotin exposure varied. After thawing, PBMCs were subjected to magnetic negative selection to isolate CD8+ T cells. The origin of this receptor is a human donor with classical Hodgkin lymphoma. The chain has TRBV29-1 and TRBJ2-2, with 8 nucleotides matching TRBD1. Source: CD8+ T cells from blood, taken before the fourth cycle of nivolumab. CDR3 bases: TGCAGCGTTGAATTACAGGGGGCGAACACCGGGGAGCTGTTTTTT. Translation gives CSVELQGANTGELFF.